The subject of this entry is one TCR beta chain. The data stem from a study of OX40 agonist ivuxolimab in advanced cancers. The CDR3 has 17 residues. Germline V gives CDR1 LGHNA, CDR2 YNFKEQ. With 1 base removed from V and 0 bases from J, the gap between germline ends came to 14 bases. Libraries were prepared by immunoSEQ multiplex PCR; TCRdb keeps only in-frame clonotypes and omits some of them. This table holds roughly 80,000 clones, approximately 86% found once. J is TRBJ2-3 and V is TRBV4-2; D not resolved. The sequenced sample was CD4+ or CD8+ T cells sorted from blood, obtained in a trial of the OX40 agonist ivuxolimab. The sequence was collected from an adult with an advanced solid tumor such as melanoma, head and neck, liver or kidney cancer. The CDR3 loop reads CASSQGSEVDSTDTQYF. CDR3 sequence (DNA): TGTGCCAGCAGCCAAGGGTCCGAGGTTGATAGCACAGATACGCAGTATTTT.